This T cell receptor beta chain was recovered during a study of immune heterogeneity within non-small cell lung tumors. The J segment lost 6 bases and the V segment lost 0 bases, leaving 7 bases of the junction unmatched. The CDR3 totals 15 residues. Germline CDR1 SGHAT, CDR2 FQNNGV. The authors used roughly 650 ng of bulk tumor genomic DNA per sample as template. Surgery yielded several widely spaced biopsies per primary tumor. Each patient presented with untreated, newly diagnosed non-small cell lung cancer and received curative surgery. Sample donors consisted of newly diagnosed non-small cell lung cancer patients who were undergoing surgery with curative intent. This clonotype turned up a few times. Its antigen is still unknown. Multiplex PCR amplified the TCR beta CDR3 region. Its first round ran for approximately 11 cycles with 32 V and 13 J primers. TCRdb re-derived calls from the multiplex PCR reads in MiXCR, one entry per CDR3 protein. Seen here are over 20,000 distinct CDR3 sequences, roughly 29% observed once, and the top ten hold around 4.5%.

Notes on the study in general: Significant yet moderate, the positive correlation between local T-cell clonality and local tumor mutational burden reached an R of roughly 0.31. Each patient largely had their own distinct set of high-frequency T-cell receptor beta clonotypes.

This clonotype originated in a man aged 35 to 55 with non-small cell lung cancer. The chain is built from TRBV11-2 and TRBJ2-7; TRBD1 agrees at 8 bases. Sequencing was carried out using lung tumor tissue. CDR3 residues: CASSLDLAGGREQYF. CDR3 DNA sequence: TGTGCCAGCAGCTTAGATCTGGCAGGGGGCCGCGAGCAGTACTTC.